Here is one T cell receptor (beta chain) with its context. These data belong to a study of blood T cell repertoires in COVID-19. Whole-study context: Samples representing acute and convalescent COVID-19 were sourced from the United States, Italy and Spain. Sample material is recorded as cDNA or gDNA derived from T cells, B-cell-depleted T cells, or PBMCs.

Trimming removed 4 bases from V and 6 bases from J, with 14 bases in between. Germline V gives CDR1 KGHDR, CDR2 SFDVKD. The CDR3 totals 15 residues. The authors' processing: Quantification of nucleated cells was approximated via reference gene primer amplification. Generated by immunoSEQ multiplex PCR, the TCRdb table keeps only in-frame clones and is missing some. Clonal size and the V and J genes are those of that table, whereas D and trimming came from the DNA. There are about 99,000 clones in the sample; 84% occur only once, and about an eighth lies in the top ten. The specimen sequenced was peripheral blood. The chain is built from TRBV24-1 and TRBJ2-2, with D possibly TRBD1 on 6 matching bases. The source is a human donor in a cohort sampled during active or convalescent COVID-19. Here the CDR3 reads CATSESGHLSGELFF. DNA for the CDR3: TGTGCCACCAGTGAATCGGGACACCTCTCCGGGGAGCTGTTTTTT.